These 21 T cell receptor beta chains came from one sample sequenced in a study of blood T cell repertoires in COVID-19. Sequencing used immunoSEQ multiplex PCR; TCRdb keeps in-frame clones, though not all of them. The data show approximately 120,000 clones, about 86% seen once. The sequencing sample was made of peripheral blood. All receptors come from a woman aged 45-59 years with acute or convalescent COVID-19.

The gene calls are TRBV19 and TRBJ1-2; the D is unclear. The CDR3 consists of 13 residues. Trimming removed 7 bases at V and 4 bases at J, with 13 bases between. Germline values: CDR1 LNHDA, CDR2 SQIVND (reference sequence). The CDR3 sequence: CASTPSPLYGYTF. The CDR3 DNA reads as TGTGCCAGTACCCCCAGTCCGCTCTATGGCTACACCTTC.

The CDR3 nucleotides read TGTGCCAGCAGCAAAACAGGTCTTGCGTTCTTC. This translates into CASSKTGLAFF. The rearrangement uses TRBV7-9 and TRBJ2-1; D may be TRBD1 (5 bases). The CDR3 runs to 11 residues. Trimming stripped 5 bases from V and 15 bases from J, with 14 bases between. Germline V gene data show CDR1 as SEHNR and CDR2 as FQNEAQ (reference sequence).

This chain uses TRBV25-1 with TRBJ1-3; D possibly corresponds to TRBD1 (5 bases). This CDR3 region has 14 residues. Germline-derived CDR1 and CDR2 are MGHDK and SYGVNS. Between the trimmed V and J ends, which lost 6 bases and 4 bases, there was a span of 13 bases. This CDR3 reads CASRPGGSGNTIYF. The CDR3 coding sequence is TGTGCCAGCAGACCCGGGGGATCAGGAAACACCATATATTTT.

This chain links TRBV2 with TRBJ2-1, with 14 nucleotides matching TRBD2. The length of the CDR3 is 16 residues. CDR1 is SNHLY, CDR2 FYNNEI, per germline. V was pared by 4 bases and J by 6 bases, with 5 bases of the junction left unmatched. Written as DNA, the CDR3 is TGTGCCAGCAGTGGCCCCGGACTAGCGGGAGGCAATGAGCAGTTCTTC. Its protein product is CASSGPGLAGGNEQFF.

The chain recombines TRBV7-9 with TRBJ1-5; 9 bases align to TRBD1. CDR1 and CDR2 from the germline V gene are SEHNR and FQNEAQ (reference sequence). The V segment lost 4 bases and the J segment 2 bases; nucleotides outside the gene matches: 6. CDR3 length equals 16 residues. The CDR3 reads CASSSTGGRGNQPQHF. For the CDR3, the DNA is TGTGCCAGCAGCTCCACAGGGGGCCGGGGCAATCAGCCCCAGCATTTT.

The chain has TRBV29-1 and TRBJ2-7, with D hard to call. V shed 2 bases and J shed 6 bases, with 14 bases lying between them. The V gene's germline CDR1 is SQVTM and CDR2 ANQGSEA. The CDR3 consists of 13 residues. CDR3 bases: TGCAGCGTTGAAAGCCGCTTAGGCGGCGAGCAGTACTTC. Translating gives CSVESRLGGEQYF.

The DNA for the CDR3 is TGTGCCAGCAGTCGCACGGGACAGCGCACAGATACGCAGTATTTT. Translation gives CASSRTGQRTDTQYF. This rearrangement joins TRBV6-5 to TRBJ2-3, with 7 bases matching TRBD1. The CDR3 runs 15 residues. The germline V gene encodes CDR1 MNHEY and CDR2 SVGAGI. J lost 1 base, V lost 5 bases, and 6 bases had no gene match.

This chain connects TRBV20-1 to TRBJ1-1; D is unresolved. V lost 0 bases and J lost 11, with 10 bases in between. The CDR3 loop spans 11 amino acids. The germline CDR1 and CDR2 sequences are DFQATT and SNEGSKA (reference sequence). Here the CDR3 reads CSARESQRAFF. CDR3 coding DNA: TGCAGTGCTAGAGAAAGTCAGAGGGCTTTCTTT.

This sequence joins TRBV2 and TRBJ2-3; 9 bases agree with TRBD2. The CDR3 contains 15 residues. V dropped 7 bases and J dropped 2; count of bases not matched to a gene: 7. Per the germline V gene, CDR1 is SNHLY and CDR2 is FYNNEI. The CDR3 region is CASIFLAGSTDTQYF. The CDR3 region has the DNA TGTGCCAGCATATTCCTAGCGGGGTCCACAGATACGCAGTATTTT.

CDR3 in DNA: TGTGCCAGCACCAGGGGAGATGGCTACACCTTC. Protein product: CASTRGDGYTF. V and J are TRBV2 and TRBJ1-2; tentatively, D is TRBD1 (6 bases). This CDR3 spans 11 amino acids. Germline CDR1 and CDR2: SNHLY and FYNNEI. V was pared by 7 bases and J by 6 bases, with 9 bases between. Full variable domain (missing parts from reference TRBV2 and TRBJ1-2): EPEVTQTPSHQVTQMGQEVILRCVPISNHLYFYWYRQILGQKVEFLVSFYNNEISEKSEIFDDQFSVERPDGSNFTLKIRSTKLEDSAMYFCASTRGDGYTFGSGTRLTVV.

The gene calls are TRBV5-1 and TRBJ1-3; D remains ambiguous. With 7 bases removed from V and 4 bases from J, the gap between germline ends came to 15 bases. CDR1 is SGHRS and CDR2 is YFSETQ in the germline V gene. This CDR3 contains 14 residues. This CDR3 reads CASANPGAGNTIYF. CDR3 DNA: TGCGCCAGCGCTAATCCGGGAGCCGGAAACACCATATATTTT.

This chain connects TRBV5-8 to TRBJ1-6; 7 positions match TRBD1. The CDR3 is 17 residues long. Looked up from germline, CDR1 is SGHTS and CDR2 is YDEGEE. The junction had 12 bases not matched to a gene; V was cut back by 4 bases and J by 5 bases. DNA of the CDR3: TGTGCCAGCAGCGAGTTTACCGGGACAGATAATAATTCACCCCTCCACTTT. This codes for CASSEFTGTDNNSPLHF.

The rearrangement uses TRBV30 and TRBJ1-2; no reliable D call. There are 15 residues in the CDR3. Germline assignment: CDR1 GTSNPN and CDR2 SVGIG (reference sequence). Trimming removed 3 bases from V and 1 base from J, with 15 bases in between. The CDR3 reads CAWRITAGGNYGYTF. DNA for the CDR3: TGTGCCTGGAGGATCACCGCGGGCGGTAACTATGGCTACACCTTC.

The chain couples TRBV6-1 to TRBJ2-1; 14 bases map to TRBD2. The CDR3 totals 15 residues. With 3 bases clipped from V and 10 bases from J, the junction kept 5 bases outside the gene matches. The germline V gene has CDR1 MNHNS and CDR2 SASEGT. The CDR3 loop is CASSEGTSGSQEQFF. DNA of the CDR3: TGTGCCAGCAGTGAGGGGACTAGCGGGAGTCAAGAGCAGTTCTTC.

This clone was seen only a few times. The chain recombines TRBV11-2 with TRBJ1-1; no clear D. Germline V CDR1 and CDR2: SGHAT, FQNNGV. Deletions cut 7 bases from V and 2 bases from J, with 14 bases between. CDR3 length: 14 residues. The chain's CDR3 is CASTKPPGNTEAFF. CDR3 nucleotide sequence: TGTGCCAGCACCAAACCCCCGGGAAACACTGAAGCTTTCTTT.

In DNA, the CDR3 is TGTGCCAGCAGCTTCCAACAAGTCACTGAAGCTTTCTTT. Its protein is CASSFQQVTEAFF. The chain is built from TRBV7-9 and TRBJ1-1, with D uncertain. The germline V gene has CDR1 SEHNR and CDR2 FQNEAQ (reference sequence). The V and J ends lost 3 bases and 4 bases respectively, with 9 bases between them. The CDR3 consists of 13 residues.

The CDR3 nucleotides read TGTGCCAGCAGCGTAAAGGGGGTTGATGGCTACACCTTC. Amino acids: CASSVKGVDGYTF. V is TRBV9 and J is TRBJ1-2, with D perhaps matching TRBD1 (6 bases). Germline V gene sequence: CDR1 SGDLS, CDR2 YYNGEE. This CDR3 comprises 13 residues. V was clipped by 1 base and J by 6 bases, with 10 bases between them. The full variable domain, completed using reference TRBV9 and TRBJ1-2, is DSGVTQTPKHLITATGQRVTLRCSPRSGDLSVYWYQQSLDQGLQFLIQYYNGEERAKGNILERFSAQQFPDLHSELNLSSLELGDSALYFCASSVKGVDGYTFGSGTRLTVV.

The chain uses TRBV5-1 and TRBJ1-4; 9 bases are a match to TRBD1. CDR3 size: 14 residues. V gave up 4 bases and J gave up 5 bases; unmatched junction bases: 3. Germline CDR1 is SGHRS and CDR2 is YFSETQ. The CDR3 sequence is CASSTGTGNEKLFF. For the CDR3, the DNA is TGCGCCAGCAGCACCGGGACAGGGAATGAAAAACTGTTTTTT.

V is TRBV27 and J is TRBJ2-1; a possible D gene is TRBD2 (6 bases). The V end lost 8 bases, the J end lost 8 bases, and 13 bases lay between the germline ends. Germline V lookup: CDR1 MNHEY, CDR2 SMNVEV (reference sequence). CDR3 length equals 12 residues. The CDR3 nucleotides are TGTGCCAGCGGTAAGGGAGGTTATGAGCAGTTCTTC. It is translated as CASGKGGYEQFF.

J is TRBJ1-3 and V is TRBV5-1, with 12 positions matching TRBD1. CDR3 size: 18 residues. V shed 2 bases, J shed 1 base, and the junction held 7 bases outside the gene matches. CDR1 and CDR2 from the germline V gene are SGHRS and YFSETQ. The CDR3 nucleotides are TGCGCCAGCAGCTTACAAGGGGGACAGGGGGCTTCTGGAAACACCATATATTTT. It encodes CASSLQGGQGASGNTIYF.

This chain joins TRBV19 and TRBJ1-2, with TRBD1 matching over 7 bases. CDR3 length equals 13 residues. The junction had 7 bases not matched to a gene; V was cut back by 7 bases and J by 5 bases. The germline V gene encodes CDR1 LNHDA and CDR2 SQIVND (reference sequence). The DNA for the CDR3 is TGTGCCAGTACCCCGACAGGGTTTTATGGCTACACCTTC. Amino acid sequence: CASTPTGFYGYTF.